This entry is about one T cell receptor (beta chain). This entry is derived from a study of cytomegalovirus exposure and HLA in healthy donors. The CDR3 spans 19 residues. Unmatched junction bases numbered 9, after V lost 1 base and J lost 0 bases. Germline CDR1 is SGHAT and CDR2 is FQNNGV. Primers included in the PCR were 60 Vbeta and 13 Jbeta primers. Data came from immunoSEQ multiplex PCR; TCRdb stores just in-frame clones and leaves some out. The sample records about 120,000 clones, about 75% being singletons. The source of this sequence is a woman between 40 and 55 years old in good health and CMV-seropositive. This chain joins TRBV11-2 and TRBJ2-6; 7 nucleotides agree with TRBD2. The sample taken for sequencing was PBMCs. The CDR3 DNA reads TGTGCCAGCAGCTTAGCACCGTGGGGGGACTACTCTGGGGCCAACGTCCTGACTTTC. This translates into CASSLAPWGDYSGANVLTF.